These 22 T cell receptor beta chains were all obtained from the same sample, sequenced in a study of blood T cell repertoires in COVID-19. Only in-frame clones appear in the TCRdb table, and some are missing; sequencing was by immunoSEQ multiplex PCR. The profile shows a few hundred thousand clones, more than 75% of them singletons. The source material was PBMCs or T cells enriched from blood (not recorded which). The source of these receptors is a man aged 25 to 40 who had recovered from COVID-19.

This chain uses TRBV11-2 with TRBJ2-7, with TRBD1 identical over 8 bases. Germline V gene sequence: CDR1 SGHAT, CDR2 FQNNGV. V dropped 5 bases and J dropped 6; count of bases not matched to a gene: 3. The length of the CDR3 is 12 residues. The CDR3 nucleotides read TGTGCCAGCAGCAGCAGGGGGCTCGAGCAGTACTTC. Amino acid sequence: CASSSRGLEQYF. Supplemented by reference TRBV11-2 and TRBJ2-7, the full variable domain reads EAGVAQSPRYKIIEKRQSVAFWCNPISGHATLYWYQQILGQGPKLLIQFQNNGVVDDSQLPKDRFSAERLKGVDSTLKIQPAKLEDSAVYLCASSSRGLEQYFGPGTRLTVT.

This clone was recorded a few times. The CDR3 protein is CASSLDGVPSPLHF. In DNA, the CDR3 is TGTGCCAGCAGCTTGGACGGGGTTCCTTCACCCCTCCACTTT. J is TRBJ1-6 and V is TRBV13, with no clear D. Germline V CDR1 and CDR2: PRHDT, FYEKMQ (reference sequence). The CDR3 runs 14 residues. V was shortened by 3 bases and J by 9 bases, with 12 bases between the two germline ends.

The chain joins TRBV24-1 to TRBJ2-2, with 8 nucleotides matching TRBD2. The germline CDR1 and CDR2 sequences are KGHDR and SFDVKD. The ends lost 7 bases at V and 7 bases at J; junction bases unmatched: 10. This CDR3 is built from 15 residues. The CDR3 sequence is CATSFKAGAIGELFF. CDR3 nucleotide sequence: TGTGCCACCAGCTTTAAAGCGGGAGCCATCGGGGAGCTGTTTTTT.

In its sample, this clone was seen once. The rearrangement joins TRBV24-1 to TRBJ2-1; weak D call: TRBD2 (5 bases). The V gene lost 9 bases and the J gene lost 0 bases, with 17 bases spanning the gap. Germline V gene data show CDR1 as KGHDR and CDR2 as SFDVKD. The CDR3 is 16 amino acids. The DNA for the CDR3 is TGTGCCACCCTACCGCGTGGTGGGAGCTCCTACAATGAGCAGTTCTTC. This translates into CATLPRGGSSYNEQFF.

The chain links TRBV19 to TRBJ2-7; TRBD2 agrees at 13 bases. V was pared by 5 bases and J by 2 bases, with 6 bases of the junction left unmatched. Germline CDR1 is LNHDA and CDR2 is SQIVND (reference sequence). The length of the CDR3 is 16 residues. The DNA of the CDR3 is TGTGCCAGTAGTCTCGGACTAGCGGGAGTTACCTACGAGCAGTACTTC. Amino acids: CASSLGLAGVTYEQYF.

The rearrangement links TRBV12-3 or TRBV12-4 to TRBJ1-2; the D gene is possibly TRBD1 (5 bases). The length of the CDR3 is 12 residues. V was trimmed by 5 bases and J by 5 bases, leaving 9 bases between them. The CDR3 region has the DNA TGTGCCAGCAGTCGGGACTTTTATGGCTACACCTTC. This translates into CASSRDFYGYTF.

The chain carries TRBV4-2 and TRBJ2-1; 9 bases are a match to TRBD1. CDR1 and CDR2 (germline): LGHNA, YNFKEQ. The trim removed 4 bases at V and 10 bases at J, leaving 14 bases unmatched. The CDR3 is made up of 16 amino acids. As DNA, the CDR3 is TGTGCCAGCAGCCGCCTACGGGGACAGGGTAATAACGAGCAGTTCTTC. Its translation: CASSRLRGQGNNEQFF.

The chain links TRBV10-1 to TRBJ2-1; possible D gene TRBD2, 5 bases. CDR1 WNHNN and CDR2 SYGVQD come from the germline V gene (reference sequence). Trimming took off 3 bases at V and 7 bases at J, with 13 bases between the two ends. The CDR3 has 14 amino acids. CDR3 sequence reads: CASSERGFRNEQFF. For the CDR3, the DNA is TGCGCCAGCAGTGAAAGAGGGTTTCGGAATGAGCAGTTCTTC.

This clone appeared once. The chain joins TRBV6-4 to TRBJ2-3, with 10 bases aligning to TRBD2. CDR3 length: 16 residues. The junction had 7 bases not matched to a gene; V was cut back by 2 bases and J by 5 bases. Germline V CDR1 and CDR2: MRHNA, SNTAGT. CDR3 sequence (DNA): TGTGCCAGCAGTGACCCCAGCGGGGGGGCCGAAGATACGCAGTATTTT. Translation gives CASSDPSGGAEDTQYF.

The table lists this clone with a count of one. V and J are TRBV4-1 and TRBJ2-7; 7 bases fit TRBD2. The length of the CDR3 is 16 residues. CDR1 is MGHRA and CDR2 is YSYEKL in the germline V gene. V shed 3 bases, J shed 0 bases, and the junction held 8 bases outside the gene matches. The CDR3 DNA reads TGCGCCAGCAGCCATGCAACTAGCGCGTTCTCCTACGAGCAGTACTTC. Translating gives CASSHATSAFSYEQYF.

V is TRBV28 and J is TRBJ1-2; D is ambiguous. The CDR3 spans 12 residues. Looked up from germline, CDR1 is MDHEN and CDR2 is SYDVKM. V was trimmed by 2 bases and J by 7 bases, leaving 8 bases between them. The CDR3 nucleotides are TGTGCCAGCAGTTTAGCGGTTTTTGGCTACACCTTC. Translated, it gives CASSLAVFGYTF.

This clone was seen just once. The chain uses TRBV6-4 and TRBJ1-2; the D gene is possibly TRBD1 (5 bases). CDR1 is MRHNA and CDR2 is SNTAGT in the germline V gene. The V and J ends lost 2 bases and 11 bases respectively, with 6 bases between them. The CDR3 covers 10 residues. CDR3 nucleotides: TGTGCCAGCAGTGACGGGGGGTACACCTTC. It codes for CASSDGGYTF.

This clone appeared a few times. The chain links TRBV30 to TRBJ1-5, with D possibly TRBD1 on 6 matching bases. Germline CDR1 GTSNPN, CDR2 SVGIG (reference sequence). Trimming left V 0 bases short and J 4 bases short, with 13 bases between. This CDR3 is built from 15 residues. The CDR3 DNA is TGTGCCTGGAGTGTACTGGCAGGGGCGAATCAGCCCCAGCATTTT. It translates to CAWSVLAGANQPQHF.

Here the CDR3 DNA reads TGTGCCAGCAGTTTCCTCTTGGACAGGGATGGAGTTGGCTACACCTTC. It yields the protein CASSFLLDRDGVGYTF. The rearrangement uses TRBV28 and TRBJ1-2; 8 bases match TRBD1. V lost 3 bases, J lost 7 bases, and 13 bases stayed unmatched. The CDR3 is made up of 16 amino acids. The germline V gene encodes CDR1 MDHEN and CDR2 SYDVKM.

The CDR3 region has the DNA TGTGCCAGCTGCGCGTGGGGAGAAGGAGGAGAAGAGACCCAGTACTTC. This encodes CASCAWGEGGEETQYF. This sequence joins TRBV2 and TRBJ2-5; a possible D gene is TRBD2 (5 bases). The CDR3 is 16 residues long. Trimming left V 8 bases short and J 3 bases short, with 22 bases between. Germline V gene lookup returns CDR1 SNHLY and CDR2 FYNNEI.

V is TRBV6-5 and J is TRBJ1-3; weak D call: TRBD1 (5 bases). Trimming pared 8 bases from V and 3 bases from J, leaving 14 bases between. This CDR3 has 14 residues. From germline, CDR1 is MNHEY and CDR2 SVGAGI. The CDR3 DNA reads TGTGCCAGCGGCAGGGATTCTCATGGAAACACCATATATTTT. This sequence encodes CASGRDSHGNTIYF.

In this sample, this clone turned up a few times. The rearrangement links TRBV5-1 to TRBJ2-7, with 8 nucleotides matching TRBD1. J gave up 3 bases and V 5 bases, and 10 bases lay outside the gene matches. The CDR3 is made up of 15 amino acids. Germline CDR1 SGHRS, CDR2 YFSETQ. CDR3 region: CASRETGEWGYEQYF. In DNA, the CDR3 is TGCGCCAGCAGGGAGACAGGGGAGTGGGGCTACGAGCAGTACTTC.

This clone turned up a few times. V gene TRBV30 combines with J gene TRBJ1-1; 8 bases agree with TRBD1. Per germline, CDR1 GTSNPN and CDR2 SVGIG (reference sequence). The CDR3 is made up of 13 amino acids. Trimming removed 0 bases from V and 9 bases from J; junction bases left unmatched: 6. CDR3 in DNA: TGTGCCTGGAGTGTAACCGACAGGGGTCAAGCTTTCTTT. Encoded protein: CAWSVTDRGQAFF. Using reference TRBV30 and TRBJ1-1 for the parts outside the CDR3, the full variable domain is SQTIHQWPATLVQPVGSPLSLECTVEGTSNPNLYWYRQAAGRGLQLLFYSVGIGQISSEVPQNLSASRPQDRQFILSSKKLLLSDSGFYLCAWSVTDRGQAFFGQGTRLTVV.

This chain connects TRBV6-5 to TRBJ1-5, with 8 bases that match TRBD1. CDR3 length equals 14 residues. CDR1 is MNHEY and CDR2 is SVGAGI in the germline V gene. J lost 7 bases, V lost 4 bases, and 6 bases had no gene match. DNA for the CDR3: TGTGCCAGCAGTTTGGCAGGACAGGGCCAGCCCCAGCATTTT. The encoded protein is CASSLAGQGQPQHF.

The J gene is TRBJ1-1, the V gene TRBV5-5; D gene uncertain. The CDR3 totals 12 residues. The V and J ends lost 2 bases and 8 bases respectively, with 10 bases between them. CDR1 and CDR2 from the germline V gene are SGHKS and YYEKEE (reference sequence). CDR3 sequence reads: CASSFVEREAFF. In DNA, the CDR3 is TGTGCCAGCAGCTTCGTTGAGAGGGAAGCTTTCTTT.

The V call is TRBV4-2, the J call TRBJ2-3; D remains unclear. The V and J ends lost 0 bases and 5 bases respectively, with 6 bases between them. This CDR3 has 13 amino acids. CDR1 LGHNA and CDR2 YNFKEQ come from the germline V gene. This CDR3 reads CASSQETGDTQYF. As DNA, the CDR3 is TGTGCCAGCAGCCAAGAGACTGGAGATACGCAGTATTTT.

The chain links TRBV27 to TRBJ2-3; perhaps TRBD2 as D (6 bases). Germline-derived CDR1 and CDR2 are MNHEY and SMNVEV (reference sequence). With 1 base removed from V and 0 bases from J, the gap between germline ends came to 14 bases. This CDR3 has 17 residues. The CDR3 sequence is CASSLFGGAGSTDTQYF. DNA of the CDR3: TGTGCCAGCAGTTTATTTGGAGGGGCGGGGAGCACAGATACGCAGTATTTT.